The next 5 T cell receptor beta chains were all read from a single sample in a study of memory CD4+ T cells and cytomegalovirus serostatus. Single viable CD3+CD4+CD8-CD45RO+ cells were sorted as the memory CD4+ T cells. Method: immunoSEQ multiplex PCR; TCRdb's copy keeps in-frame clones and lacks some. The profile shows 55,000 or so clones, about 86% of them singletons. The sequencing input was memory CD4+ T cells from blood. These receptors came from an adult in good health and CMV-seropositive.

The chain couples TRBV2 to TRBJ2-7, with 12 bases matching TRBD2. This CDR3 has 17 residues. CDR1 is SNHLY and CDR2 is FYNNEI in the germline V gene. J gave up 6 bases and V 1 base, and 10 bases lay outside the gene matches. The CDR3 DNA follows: TGTGCCAGCAGTGAAGGGCTAGCGGGAGGGCCTTACCGCGAGCAGTACTTC. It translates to CASSEGLAGGPYREQYF.

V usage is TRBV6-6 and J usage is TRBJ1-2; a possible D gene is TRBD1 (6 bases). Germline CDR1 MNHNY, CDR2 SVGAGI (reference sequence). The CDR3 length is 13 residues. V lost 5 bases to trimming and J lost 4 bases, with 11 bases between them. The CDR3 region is CASSLTGGYGYTF. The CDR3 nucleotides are TGTGCCAGCAGTCTGACAGGAGGCTATGGCTACACCTTC.

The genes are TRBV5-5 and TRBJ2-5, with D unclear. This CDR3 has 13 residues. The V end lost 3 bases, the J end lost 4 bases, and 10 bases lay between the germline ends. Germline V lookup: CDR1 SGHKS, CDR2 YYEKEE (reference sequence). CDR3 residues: CASSSLAGETQYF. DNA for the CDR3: TGTGCCAGCAGCTCCCTGGCTGGAGAGACCCAGTACTTC.

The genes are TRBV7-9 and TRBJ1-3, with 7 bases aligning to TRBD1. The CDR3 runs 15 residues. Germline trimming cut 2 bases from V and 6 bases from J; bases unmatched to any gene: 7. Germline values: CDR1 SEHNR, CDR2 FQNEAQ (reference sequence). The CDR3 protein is CASSLNARGANTIYF. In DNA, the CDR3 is TGTGCCAGCAGCTTAAATGCCAGGGGGGCAAACACCATATATTTT. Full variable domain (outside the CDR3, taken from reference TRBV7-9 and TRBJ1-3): DTGVSQNPRHKITKRGQNVTFRCDPISEHNRLYWYRQTLGQGPEFLTYFQNEAQLEKSRLLSDRFSAERPKGSFSTLEIQRTEQGDSAMYLCASSLNARGANTIYFGEGSWLTVV.

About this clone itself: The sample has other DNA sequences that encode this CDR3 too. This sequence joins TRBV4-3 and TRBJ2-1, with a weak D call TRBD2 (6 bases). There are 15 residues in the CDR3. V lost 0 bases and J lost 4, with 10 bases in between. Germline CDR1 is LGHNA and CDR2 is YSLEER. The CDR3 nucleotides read TGCGCCAGCAGCCAAGATCGGGGGACGTACAATGAGCAGTTCTTC. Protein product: CASSQDRGTYNEQFF.